This T cell receptor (beta chain) was retrieved from a study of STAT5B mutations in CD4+ large granular lymphocyte leukemia. Regarding the study as a whole: Without HLA matching, higher CD4+ than CD8+ T-LGLL clonality could reflect small sample size. Patient CD4-sorted repertoires stayed more clonal than healthy ones after leukemic-clone removal.

In its sample, this clone is medium-sized. Antigen specificity is unknown. Either unselected PBMC or bead-purified CD4+, CD4+CD8+, CD57+ or CD56+ cells were sequenced. V was cut by 3 bases and J by 3 bases, with 17 bases left in between. The germline V gene has CDR1 MDHEN and CDR2 SYDVKM. The CDR3 totals 16 residues. Profiling relied on immunoSEQ multiplex PCR, and the TCRdb table lists in-frame clones only, not all of them. The profile shows 5,000 or so clones, roughly 88% of them singletons. This clonotype was obtained from a middle-aged man with CD4+ T-cell large granular lymphocyte leukemia. Sequences were obtained from PBMCs. The chain links TRBV28 to TRBJ1-1, with a tentative D call TRBD1 (6 bases). The CDR3 DNA reads as TGTGCCAGCAGTTTTGAATGGGGGCCCCGGGACACTGAAGCTTTCTTT. Its translation is CASSFEWGPRDTEAFF.